Below, 10 T cell receptor beta chains from the same sample are listed, as sequenced in a study of T-cell memory formation after mild COVID-19. TCRdb analysed the 5' RACE reads with MiXCR anew, one entry per CDR3 protein. Found here are 110,000 or so distinct CDR3 sequences, around 17% of them singletons; the top ten hold approximately 5.5%. Specimen: PBMCs or a T cell subset sorted from them (not recorded which). Source of these receptors: a man aged 18 to 29 who had mild COVID-19 (a few samples of this study predate the infection). Cell type and time point are not known.

The V and J genes are TRBV3-1 and TRBJ2-5; D gene ambiguous. Germline V CDR1 and CDR2: LGHDT, YNNKEL (reference sequence). Trimming shortened V by 5 bases and J by 5 bases, and 9 bases separated the two germline ends. CDR3 length: 12 amino acids. CDR3 bases: TGTGCCAGCAGCACAGTGTCTGAGACCCAGTACTTC. It translates to CASSTVSETQYF.

The sample holds a few counts of this clonotype. V and J are TRBV5-1 and TRBJ2-7; tentatively, D is TRBD1 (5 bases). Germline V gene sequence: CDR1 SGHRS, CDR2 YFSETQ. The CDR3 is made up of 14 amino acids. Trimming cost V 5 bases and J 2 bases, with 14 bases left between them. CDR3 residues: CASRTPGRAYEQYF. The CDR3 nucleotides read TGCGCCAGCAGAACCCCGGGCAGGGCCTACGAGCAGTACTTC.

This clonotype was seen only a few times. This chain links TRBV2 with TRBJ2-3; D gene ambiguous. CDR1 and CDR2 (germline): SNHLY, FYNNEI. The CDR3 totals 11 residues. V was cut by 6 bases and J by 6 bases, with 7 bases left in between. CDR3 loop: CASSYVDTQYF. For the CDR3, the DNA is TGTGCCAGCAGCTACGTGGATACGCAGTATTTT.

This clonotype was observed a handful of times. The chain is built from TRBV15 and TRBJ2-3, with TRBD1 identical over 7 bases. The V gene end was trimmed by 2 bases and the J gene end by 3 bases; junction bases not matched to a gene: 2. The CDR3 is made up of 14 amino acids. Germline V CDR1 and CDR2: LNHNV, YYDKDF (reference sequence). The CDR3 region has the DNA TGTGCCACCAGCAGATCACAGGGGACAGATACGCAGTATTTT. It specifies CATSRSQGTDTQYF.

This clonotype was detected a few times. The chain links TRBV6-2 or TRBV6-3 to TRBJ1-2; possibly TRBD1 for D (5 bases). V was trimmed by 0 bases and J by 4 bases, leaving 12 bases between them. Germline loops: CDR1 MNHEY, CDR2 SVGEGT. The CDR3 runs to 15 residues. CDR3: CASSYSSSGLYGYTF. CDR3 bases: TGTGCCAGCAGTTACTCGAGTTCGGGGCTCTATGGCTACACCTTC.

This clonotype was counted between two and nine times. The chain carries TRBV5-1 and TRBJ2-1, with 7 bases aligning to TRBD1. The germline CDR1 and CDR2 sequences are SGHRS and YFSETQ. With V trimmed by 2 bases and J by 13 bases, 12 bases remained unmatched. This CDR3 is 14 amino acids long. CDR3 in DNA: TGCGCCAGCAGCTTTGAGGGGGCAGGGGCTAATCAGTTCTTC. Its protein is CASSFEGAGANQFF.

The CDR3 coding sequence is TGTGCCAGCAGCTTCGTCCAGGGGACTAGCGCCGGAGAGACCCAGTACTTC. Protein sequence: CASSFVQGTSAGETQYF. This chain links TRBV5-6 with TRBJ2-5; 10 bases are a match to TRBD2. Germline lookup yields CDR1 SGHDT and CDR2 YYEEEE. With V trimmed by 2 bases and J by 4 bases, 11 bases remained unmatched. The CDR3 sequence is 17 residues long.

V and J are TRBV5-6 and TRBJ2-5; D is ambiguous. Trimming pared 0 bases from V and 4 bases from J, leaving 13 bases between. The CDR3 length is 15 residues. Germline V gene sequence: CDR1 SGHDT, CDR2 YYEEEE. CDR3 nucleotide sequence: TGTGCCAGCAGCTTGGAAAGAAGGATAGGAGAGACCCAGTACTTC. It translates to CASSLERRIGETQYF.

The chain links TRBV12-3 or TRBV12-4 to TRBJ2-3; D is perhaps TRBD1 or TRBD2 (6 bases each). The CDR3 sequence is 14 residues long. V was cut by 7 bases and J by 5 bases, with 16 bases left in between. The CDR3 bases are TGTGCCAGCATTTTGCGAGGGGGGCGAGATACGCAGTATTTT. Translating gives CASILRGGRDTQYF.

This clonotype was found a few times. This rearrangement joins TRBV4-3 to TRBJ1-5; tentative D call: TRBD1 (6 bases). Between the trimmed V and J ends, which lost 3 bases and 9 bases, there was a span of 15 bases. In germline, CDR1 is LGHNA, CDR2 YSLEER. This CDR3 is built from 14 residues. The CDR3 region is CASSQTGSGGPQHF. The DNA for the CDR3 is TGCGCCAGCAGCCAGACAGGTTCGGGGGGGCCCCAGCATTTT.